The entry below describes one T cell receptor (beta chain). The entry originates in a study of PD-L1 blockade in urothelial cancer. For the study at large: Male sex and bladder-origin urothelial cancer characterized about 85% of the 29 patients. Blood was evaluated 3 weeks (second dose) and 6 weeks after therapy began.

Synthetic templates analogous to TCR were spiked into all PCRs individually. Clones were sequenced by immunoSEQ multiplex PCR, and TCRdb holds only the in-frame ones, with some missing. Here the sample spans 35,000 to 50,000 clones, over 65% being singletons. The CDR3 contains 14 residues. Germline assignment: CDR1 ENHRY and CDR2 SYGVKD. V dropped 8 bases and J dropped 1; count of bases not matched to a gene: 3. The sequence came from a man aged 70 or older with urothelial cancer. The chain couples TRBV10-3 to TRBJ2-5, with TRBD2 identical over 11 bases. This specimen was PBMCs, taken around atezolizumab (anti-PD-L1) treatment. CDR3 DNA: TGTGCCATCGGGGGGACTAGCGGCCAAGAGACCCAGTACTTC. As protein: CAIGGTSGQETQYF.